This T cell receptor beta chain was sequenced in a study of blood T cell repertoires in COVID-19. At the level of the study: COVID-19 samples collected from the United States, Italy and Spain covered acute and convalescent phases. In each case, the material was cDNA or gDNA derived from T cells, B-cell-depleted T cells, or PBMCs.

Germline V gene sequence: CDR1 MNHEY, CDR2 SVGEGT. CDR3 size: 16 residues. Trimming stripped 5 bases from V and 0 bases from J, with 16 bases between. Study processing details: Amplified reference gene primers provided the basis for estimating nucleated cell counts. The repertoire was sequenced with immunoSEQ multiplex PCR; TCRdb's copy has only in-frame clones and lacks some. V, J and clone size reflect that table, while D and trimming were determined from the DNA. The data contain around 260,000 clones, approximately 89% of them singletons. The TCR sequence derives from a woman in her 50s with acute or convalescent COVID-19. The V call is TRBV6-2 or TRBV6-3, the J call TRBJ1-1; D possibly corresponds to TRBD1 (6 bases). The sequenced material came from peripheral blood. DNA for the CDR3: TGTGCCAGCAGTCTCCCGTCCGGGACATTGAACACTGAAGCTTTCTTT. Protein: CASSLPSGTLNTEAFF.